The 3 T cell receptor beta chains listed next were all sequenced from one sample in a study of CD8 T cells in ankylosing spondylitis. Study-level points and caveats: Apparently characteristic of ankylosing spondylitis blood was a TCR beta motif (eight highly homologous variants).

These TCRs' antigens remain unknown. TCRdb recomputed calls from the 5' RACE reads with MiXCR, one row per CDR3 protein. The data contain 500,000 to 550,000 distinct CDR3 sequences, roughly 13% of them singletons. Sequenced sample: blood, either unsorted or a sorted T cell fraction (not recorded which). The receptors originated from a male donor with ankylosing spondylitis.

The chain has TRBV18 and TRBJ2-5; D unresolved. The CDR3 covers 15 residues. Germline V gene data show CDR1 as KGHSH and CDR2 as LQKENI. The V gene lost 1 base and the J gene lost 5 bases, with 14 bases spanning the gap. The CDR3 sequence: CASSPRTVPEETQYF. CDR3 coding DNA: TGTGCCAGCTCACCACGGACGGTTCCGGAGGAGACCCAGTACTTC.

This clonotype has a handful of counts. This CDR3 reads CATRREVGYNEQFF. DNA for the CDR3: TGTGCCACTCGCCGGGAGGTTGGCTACAATGAGCAGTTCTTC. V is TRBV19 and J is TRBJ2-1; TRBD2 matches 7 bases. V lost 10 bases, J lost 3 bases, and 9 bases stayed unmatched. This CDR3 comprises 14 residues. CDR1 LNHDA and CDR2 SQIVND come from the germline V gene (reference sequence).

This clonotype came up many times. CDR3 bases: TGCGCCAGCAGCTTGGAGACTAGCGGCACAGATACGCAGTATTTT. Translating gives CASSLETSGTDTQYF. The chain is built from TRBV5-1 and TRBJ2-3; 8 nucleotides agree with TRBD2. The junction had 1 base not matched to a gene; V was cut back by 0 bases and J by 1 base. The CDR3 sequence is 15 residues long. The V gene's germline CDR1 is SGHRS and CDR2 YFSETQ. Full variable domain (rest looked up from reference TRBV5-1 and TRBJ2-3): KAGVTQTPRYLIKTRGQQVTLSCSPISGHRSVSWYQQTPGQGLQFLFEYFSETQRNKGNFPGRFSGRQFSNSRSEMNVSTLELGDSALYLCASSLETSGTDTQYFGPGTRLTVL.